This TCR beta chain stems from a study of early stage breast cancer tumors. In the study overall: Of about 17 invasive breast tumors, twelve were hormone receptor-positive, HER2-negative. The study's findings and limits: In 14 of 16 patients, blood comparison separated tumor from normal breast.

This CDR3 comprises 15 residues. Trimming at V came to 4 bases and at J to 1 base, leaving 2 bases not matched to a gene. Germline V CDR1 and CDR2: SGHAT, FQDESV (reference sequence). As concerns this clone: Its antigen is as yet unknown.

Blood replicates held 0.5 ug DNA, tumor or normal breast roughly 1.5 ug, two each. TCRdb keeps only in-frame clones here, not all; method: immunoSEQ multiplex PCR. Counted here are over 40,000 clones, roughly 73% occurring once; the ten biggest clones make up around 3.4%. Sequencing input: blood. This TCR came from a person in their 40s with breast cancer. The chain has TRBV11-1 and TRBJ1-1; 11 bases agree with TRBD1. This chain's CDR3 is CASSYGTGGNTEAFF. CDR3 sequence (DNA): TGTGCCAGCAGCTACGGGACAGGGGGGAACACTGAAGCTTTCTTT.